A single sample is the source of the 27 T cell receptor beta chains below, sequenced in a study of T-cell reconstitution after alpha-beta-depleted transplantation in children. The TCRbeta library incorporated unique molecular identifiers. TCRdb used MiXCR to reprocess the PCR reads, holding one entry per CDR3 protein. The sample contains around 700,000 distinct CDR3 sequences, roughly 13% of which appear only once. The source material was PBMCs, sampled before TCRalphabeta/CD19-depleted stem cell transplant. The receptors derive from a girl aged 2 to 9 with congenital amegakaryocytic thrombocytopenia, due to receive a stem cell transplant.

This clonotype was observed a single time. A read error may explain this, as a much larger clone is one base away. The chain employs TRBV20-1 and TRBJ2-7, with D perhaps TRBD1 (5 bases). CDR1 and CDR2 from the germline V gene are DFQATT and SNEGSKA (reference sequence). The CDR3 totals 13 residues. CDR3 nucleotide sequence: TGCATTGCTACGCAGGGAATTAGCAACGAGCAGTACTTC. This translates into CIATQGISNEQYF.

This clonotype turned up a few times. J is TRBJ2-7 and V is TRBV18; weak D call: TRBD1 (5 bases). CDR3 length: 15 amino acids. V lost 2 bases, J lost 4 bases, and 15 bases lay in between. Looked up from germline, CDR1 is KGHSH and CDR2 is LQKENI. CDR3 nucleotide sequence: TGTGCCAGCTCACCAGATCCGGGCAGGGTGTACGAGCAGTACTTC. Residues: CASSPDPGRVYEQYF.

The chain couples TRBV5-4 to TRBJ2-3, with 9 bases fitting TRBD2. CDR1 and CDR2 from the germline V gene are SGHNT and YYREEE (reference sequence). This CDR3 spans 18 amino acids. V trimming: 0 bases; J trimming: 2 bases; junction bases outside the gene matches: 10. The CDR3: CASSLGASSGIVTDTQYF. The DNA for the CDR3 is TGTGCCAGCAGCTTGGGGGCGTCTAGCGGGATTGTCACAGATACGCAGTATTTT.

This clonotype was recorded at least ten times. V gene TRBV5-1 combines with J gene TRBJ2-7; no definite D call. Germline values: CDR1 SGHRS, CDR2 YFSETQ. Trimming left V 2 bases short and J 4 bases short, with 16 bases between. The CDR3 runs 15 residues. CDR3 protein: CASSFWSSKEYEQYF. CDR3 sequence (DNA): TGCGCCAGCAGCTTTTGGTCATCTAAGGAGTACGAGCAGTACTTC. The entire variable domain, with the rest obtained from reference TRBV5-1 and TRBJ2-7, is as follows: KAGVTQTPRYLIKTRGQQVTLSCSPISGHRSVSWYQQTPGQGLQFLFEYFSETQRNKGNFPGRFSGRQFSNSRSEMNVSTLELGDSALYLCASSFWSSKEYEQYFGPGTRLTVT.

V usage is TRBV12-5 and J usage is TRBJ2-3; 10 nucleotides line up with TRBD2. Germline CDR1 is LGHNT and CDR2 is FRNRAP. This CDR3 comprises 16 residues. Losses at the gene ends were 0 bases for V and 2 bases for J; bases not matched to a gene: 2. The CDR3 spells CASGLVLAGSTDTQYF. The CDR3 DNA follows: TGTGCTAGTGGTTTGGTACTAGCGGGGTCCACAGATACGCAGTATTTT.

This clonotype was observed at least ten times. This rearrangement joins TRBV20-1 to TRBJ1-5, with unresolved D. Trimming left V 0 bases short and J 4 bases short, with 7 bases between. CDR3 length: 13 amino acids. Germline lookup yields CDR1 DFQATT and CDR2 SNEGSKA (reference sequence). CDR3 sequence: CSARDAWNQPQHF. As DNA, the CDR3 is TGCAGTGCTAGAGATGCCTGGAATCAGCCCCAGCATTTT.

CDR3 in amino acids: CASSVSARETQYF. In nucleotides, the CDR3 is TGTGCCAGCAGTGTAAGCGCTCGGGAGACCCAGTACTTC. This chain connects TRBV6-1 to TRBJ2-5; no reliable D call. V was shortened by 4 bases and J by 5 bases, with 11 bases between the two germline ends. The CDR3 has 13 residues. From germline, CDR1 is MNHNS and CDR2 SASEGT.

This clonotype was seen ten or more times. This sequence joins TRBV20-1 and TRBJ2-3, with 8 positions matching TRBD2. V dropped 3 bases and J dropped 4; count of bases not matched to a gene: 15. Germline V CDR1 and CDR2: DFQATT, SNEGSKA (reference sequence). There are 17 residues in the CDR3. CDR3 sequence (DNA): TGCAGTGCTAGCAGCGGTAGACCGGGACTAGAAGCAGATACGCAGTATTTT. It is translated as CSASSGRPGLEADTQYF.

This clonotype appeared many times. This sequence joins TRBV5-1 and TRBJ1-2, with TRBD1 identical over 10 bases. The CDR3 covers 15 residues. Germline trimming cut 0 bases from V and 7 bases from J; bases unmatched to any gene: 6. Germline CDR1 reads SGHRS; CDR2 reads YFSETQ. CDR3 region: CASSLAGQGSSGYTF. CDR3 nucleotides: TGCGCCAGCAGCTTGGCGGGACAGGGGAGTAGTGGCTACACCTTC.

This clonotype was observed at least ten times. The chain employs TRBV24-1 and TRBJ2-6; 7 nucleotides agree with TRBD1. The CDR3 spans 16 residues. V shed 9 bases, J shed 1 base, and the junction held 8 bases outside the gene matches. Per germline, CDR1 KGHDR and CDR2 SFDVKD. The DNA for the CDR3 is TGTGCCACCGGACAGGTCGGAAGGTCTGGGGCCAACGTCCTGACTTTC. It encodes CATGQVGRSGANVLTF.

This clonotype showed up just a few times. This chain joins TRBV12-5 and TRBJ2-7; 11 bases fit TRBD1. The germline CDR1 and CDR2 sequences are LGHNT and FRNRAP. V lost 7 bases to trimming and J lost 4 bases; unmatched junction nucleotides: 6. This CDR3 contains 14 residues. CDR3 sequence (DNA): TGTGCTAGTGATACCGGGACAGGGGGTTACGAGCAGTACTTC. Its protein product is CASDTGTGGYEQYF. The full variable domain, its missing parts supplied by reference TRBV12-5 and TRBJ2-7, is DARVTQTPRHKVTEMGQEVTMRCQPILGHNTVFWYRQTMMQGLELLAYFRNRAPLDDSGMPKDRFSAEMPDATLATLKIQPSEPRDSAVYFCASDTGTGGYEQYFGPGTRLTVT.

This clonotype was seen repeatedly, ten times or more. This chain links TRBV20-1 with TRBJ2-2; a weak D match, TRBD2 (5 bases). The CDR3 is 17 amino acids. Germline values: CDR1 DFQATT, CDR2 SNEGSKA (reference sequence). The V and J ends lost 1 base and 4 bases respectively, with 19 bases between them. CDR3 bases: TGCAGTGCTAGAGGCCTAGCTACCTATGGGAGCACCGGGGAGCTGTTTTTT. This encodes CSARGLATYGSTGELFF.

This clonotype showed up just a few times. The chain joins TRBV12-3 or TRBV12-4 to TRBJ1-3; the D gene is possibly TRBD1 (6 bases). V lost 8 bases and J lost 8, with 10 bases in between. The CDR3 extends over 11 amino acids. The CDR3 DNA follows: TGTGCCAGCCTTGGACAGCACACCATATATTTT. Its translation: CASLGQHTIYF.

This clonotype was found many times. V is TRBV29-1 and J is TRBJ2-7, with TRBD1 matching 9 bases. The V gene end was trimmed by 3 bases and the J gene end by 6 bases; junction bases not matched to a gene: 3. Germline-derived CDR1 and CDR2 are SQVTM and ANQGSEA. This CDR3 spans 12 amino acids. Written as DNA, the CDR3 is TGCAGCGTTGAGGGGGACAGGGCCGAGCAGTACTTC. Encoded protein: CSVEGDRAEQYF.

In its sample, this clonotype was seen a few times. In DNA form, the CDR3 reads TGCAGCGTTGAAAGAGGTCAGGGGGCCCACAATCAGCCCCAGCATTTT. This gives the protein CSVERGQGAHNQPQHF. The rearrangement links TRBV29-1 to TRBJ1-5; 8 bases map to TRBD1. Trimming took 2 bases from V and 3 from J; bases not matched to a gene: 9. The CDR3 sequence is 16 residues long. Germline V gene sequence: CDR1 SQVTM, CDR2 ANQGSEA.

V gene TRBV20-1 combines with J gene TRBJ2-3; D gene ambiguous. Germline CDR1 reads DFQATT; CDR2 reads SNEGSKA (reference sequence). V lost 6 bases, J lost 2 bases, and 15 bases lay in between. The CDR3 spans 14 residues. For the CDR3, the DNA is TGCAGTGCGGGCCCAGCCAGCAACACAGATACGCAGTATTTT. Residues: CSAGPASNTDTQYF.

This chain connects TRBV20-1 to TRBJ1-5, with a tentative D call TRBD1 (5 bases). The V end was cut by 2 bases, the J end by 4 bases, with 12 bases between. Germline V gene sequence: CDR1 DFQATT, CDR2 SNEGSKA (reference sequence). The CDR3 runs to 14 residues. The DNA of the CDR3 is TGCAGTGCTAGAAGTTTTGGGGGTAATCAGCCCCAGCATTTT. Amino acids: CSARSFGGNQPQHF.

This clonotype occurred many times. V and J are TRBV5-1 and TRBJ2-1; possibly TRBD1 or TRBD2 for D (6 bases each). CDR3 length equals 14 residues. Germline-derived CDR1 and CDR2 are SGHRS and YFSETQ. The ends were cut back, 4 bases at V and 5 bases at J, with 13 bases in the middle. CDR3 sequence: CASSRGDLNNEQFF. CDR3 DNA sequence: TGCGCCAGCAGCAGGGGGGACCTTAACAATGAGCAGTTCTTC.

This clonotype appeared many times. CDR3 DNA sequence: TGCAGCGTGCTTAACGTACCCAACAATGAGCAGTTCTTC. Translation gives CSVLNVPNNEQFF. This chain joins TRBV29-1 and TRBJ2-1; D uncertain. Germline V gives CDR1 SQVTM, CDR2 ANQGSEA. CDR3 size: 13 residues. The ends were cut back, 6 bases at V and 5 bases at J, with 14 bases in the middle.

The genes are TRBV10-2 and TRBJ2-3; no reliable D call. This CDR3 region has 15 residues. Per germline, CDR1 WSHSY and CDR2 SAAADI. V was pared by 6 bases and J by 1 base, with 14 bases between. CDR3 in amino acids: CASSRTGPRTDTQYF. CDR3 nucleotide sequence: TGCGCCAGCAGCCGAACCGGGCCGCGCACAGATACGCAGTATTTT.

The rearrangement uses TRBV7-8 and TRBJ2-1; D uncertain. The length of the CDR3 is 13 residues. CDR1 and CDR2 from the germline V gene are SGHVS and FQNEAQ. V lost 5 bases and J 9 bases, leaving 14 bases between the germline ends. The CDR3 sequence is CASSVYKRREQFF. Written as DNA, the CDR3 is TGTGCCAGCAGCGTTTACAAGCGCCGTGAGCAGTTCTTC.

This clonotype was seen more than once but under ten times. The V call is TRBV2, the J call TRBJ2-1; 8 bases align to TRBD2. Germline-derived CDR1 and CDR2 are SNHLY and FYNNEI. Trimming at V came to 2 bases and at J to 3 bases, leaving 12 bases not matched to a gene. This CDR3 contains 18 residues. The CDR3 protein is CASSELVISGRGYNEQFF. Written as DNA, the CDR3 is TGTGCCAGCAGTGAACTAGTTATAAGCGGGAGAGGCTACAATGAGCAGTTCTTC.

This clonotype was detected a few times. This chain links TRBV15 with TRBJ2-1; unclear D gene. Trimming took 0 bases from V and 4 from J, leaving 4 bases between them. This CDR3 is built from 13 residues. Per the germline V gene, CDR1 is LNHNV and CDR2 is YYDKDF (reference sequence). The CDR3 loop reads CATSREIYNEQFF. In DNA form, the CDR3 reads TGTGCCACCAGCAGAGAGATTTACAATGAGCAGTTCTTC.

This clonotype was picked up many times. V is TRBV7-9 and J is TRBJ2-2, with unresolved D. CDR1 is SEHNR, CDR2 FQNEAQ, per germline (reference sequence). V was cut by 5 bases and J by 1 base, with 11 bases left in between. The CDR3 has 15 residues. CDR3 sequence reads: CASSPGAVNTGELFF. DNA for the CDR3: TGTGCCAGCAGCCCCGGAGCCGTGAACACCGGGGAGCTGTTTTTT.

Turning to this clonotype: A read error may be the cause here, since a much bigger clone is one base away. This sequence joins TRBV27 and TRBJ2-7; TRBD1 or TRBD2 may be the D gene (5 bases each). Germline CDR1 MNHEY, CDR2 SMNVEV (reference sequence). The CDR3 has 14 amino acids. The CDR3 coding sequence is TGTGCCTGCAGTTTATATGGGGGCTCCTACGAGCAGTACTTC. Protein: CACSLYGGSYEQYF.

The J gene is TRBJ2-7, the V gene TRBV7-2; D is unresolved. The germline V gene encodes CDR1 SGHTA and CDR2 FQGNSA. V was clipped by 1 base and J by 1 base, with 8 bases between them. CDR3 length: 14 residues. CDR3 coding DNA: TGTGCCAGCAGCTTAGAAGGTTGGTCCTACGAGCAGTACTTC. It specifies CASSLEGWSYEQYF.

This clonotype was seen at least ten times. V is TRBV20-1 and J is TRBJ2-1; D is ambiguous. Per the germline V gene, CDR1 is DFQATT and CDR2 is SNEGSKA (reference sequence). This CDR3 spans 10 amino acids. CDR3 in DNA: TGCAGCGCCCTGGGAACGGAGCAGTTCTTC. It yields the protein CSALGTEQFF.